Listed below are T cell receptor beta chains from one sample, sequenced in a study of blood T cell repertoires in COVID-19. Profiling relied on immunoSEQ multiplex PCR, and the TCRdb table lists in-frame clones only, not all of them. In the table there are about 300,000 clones, 84% of which are singletons. The sample comprised peripheral blood. Receptors were obtained from a human donor with COVID-19, enrolled during active disease. The donor label of this sample is uncertain. Each CDR3 is given with its conserved first and last residue. Fields, in order: CDR3 length, clone size, J gene, D gene, V gene, CDR3 protein, CDR3 DNA. A D gene is named only where the DNA matches it firmly. Some rows have no size entry. The others give once, few or many, or a class for an expanded clone.

>17|.|TRBJ2-7|.|TRBV9
CASSEGLRGDPAYEQYF
TGTGCCAGCAGCGAGGGCCTTCGCGGGGACCCAGCCTACGAGCAGTACTTC
>15|.|TRBJ2-7|TRBD1|TRBV6-5
CASSYSGQGSYEQYF
TGTGCCAGCAGTTACTCGGGACAGGGCTCCTACGAGCAGTACTTC
>17|.|TRBJ2-6|TRBD1|TRBV18
CASSSTGGVSGANVLTF
TGTGCCAGCTCGTCGACAGGGGGGGTTTCTGGGGCCAACGTCCTGACTTTC
>17|once|TRBJ2-5|.|TRBV9
CASSGPLSIEPQETQYF
TGTGCCAGCAGCGGCCCTCTCAGTATCGAACCCCAAGAGACCCAGTACTTC
>16|.|TRBJ1-6|.|TRBV5-1
CASSLAGGAVGSPLHF
TGCGCCAGCAGCTTGGCCGGAGGGGCCGTGGGTTCACCCCTCCACTTT
>13|.|TRBJ2-3|.|TRBV2
CASLPRDTDTQYF
TGTGCCAGCCTTCCCAGGGACACAGATACGCAGTATTTT
>15|.|TRBJ2-1|.|TRBV6-5
CASSPLMGVYNEQFF
TGTGCCAGCAGCCCCCTTATGGGCGTCTACAATGAGCAGTTCTTC
>16|.|TRBJ2-2|.|TRBV6-6
CASSYSVSLNTGELFF
TGTGCCAGCAGTTACTCCGTATCCCTGAACACCGGGGAGCTGTTTTTT
>15|.|TRBJ1-5|TRBD1|TRBV28
CASSQGGRLNQPQHF
TGTGCCAGCAGCCAGGGGGGCCGACTCAATCAGCCCCAGCATTTT
>16|.|TRBJ2-1|TRBD2|TRBV12-5
CASGYSLAGVASEQFF
TGTGCTAGTGGGTACTCTCTAGCGGGAGTTGCGAGTGAGCAGTTCTTC
>16|once|TRBJ1-4|.|TRBV28
CASSLPRTATNEKLFF
TGTGCCAGCAGTTTACCTAGGACAGCAACTAATGAAAAACTGTTTTTT
>13|.|TRBJ2-7|.|TRBV28
CASSFQSVYEQYF
TGTGCCAGCAGTTTCCAGAGCGTCTACGAGCAGTACTTC
>18|.|TRBJ1-4|.|TRBV7-2
CASSTSAGSFATNEKLFF
TGTGCCAGCAGCACATCGGCAGGGTCCTTTGCAACTAATGAAAAACTGTTTTTT
>13|.|TRBJ2-1|.|TRBV7-9
CASRPRSGWEQFF
TGTGCCAGCAGGCCGAGAAGCGGTTGGGAGCAGTTCTTC
>12|.|TRBJ1-2|.|TRBV7-9
CASSPTGLGYTF
TGTGCCAGCAGCCCAACAGGGCTCGGCTACACCTTC
>16|.|TRBJ2-2|.|TRBV3-1/TRBV3-2
CASSRSPTGGTGELFF
TGTGCCAGCAGCCGCTCCCCGACGGGCGGGACCGGGGAGCTGTTTTTT
>14|once|TRBJ1-5|.|TRBV19
CASSIGQINQPQHF
TGTGCCAGTAGTATAGGACAGATCAATCAGCCCCAGCATTTT
>13|.|TRBJ1-2|.|TRBV19
CASSMSRVYGYTF
TGTGCCAGTAGTATGTCCAGGGTATATGGCTACACCTTC
>11|.|TRBJ2-7|.|TRBV6-5
CASSLGDEQYF
TGTGCCAGCAGCCTAGGGGACGAGCAGTACTTC
>14|few|TRBJ2-7|.|TRBV5-1
CASSLGTVPYEQYF
TGCGCCAGCAGCTTGGGGACAGTACCCTACGAGCAGTACTTC
>15|once|TRBJ2-7|.|TRBV5-1
CASSSTARSSYEQYF
TGCGCCAGCAGCTCGACTGCCAGAAGCTCCTACGAGCAGTACTTC
>18|.|TRBJ1-5|.|TRBV7-2
CASSLSGADSHEAQPQHF
TGTGCCAGCAGCTTAAGCGGGGCGGATAGCCACGAAGCTCAGCCCCAGCATTTT
>13|.|TRBJ2-5|.|TRBV27
CASSQRREETQYF
TGTGCCAGCAGTCAGAGGAGAGAAGAGACCCAGTACTTC
>14|once|TRBJ2-2|.|TRBV18
CASSDRGDTGELFF
TGTGCCAGCTCTGACCGAGGAGACACCGGGGAGCTGTTTTTT
>14|few|TRBJ1-6|.|TRBV9
CASSVSSYNSPLHF
TGTGCCAGCAGCGTTAGCTCCTATAATTCACCCCTCCACTTT
>15|.|TRBJ1-6|.|TRBV28
CASSLFPGTNSPLHF
TGTGCCAGCAGTTTATTTCCAGGGACAAATTCACCCCTCCACTTT
>13|.|TRBJ2-1|.|TRBV7-2
CASSFPSAGEQFF
TGTGCCAGCAGCTTCCCGTCGGCCGGGGAGCAGTTCTTC
>15|.|TRBJ1-6|.|TRBV5-1
CASSLYAGNNSPLHF
TGCGCCAGCAGCTTGTACGCAGGGAATAATTCACCCCTCCACTTT
>17|once|TRBJ1-1|TRBD1|TRBV5-4
CASSLGGMGQKNTEAFF
TGTGCCAGCAGCTTGGGCGGGATGGGACAGAAGAACACTGAAGCTTTCTTT
>11|few|TRBJ1-1|.|TRBV5-1
CASSYGGFAFF
TGCGCCAGCAGCTACGGGGGGTTTGCTTTCTTT
>15|.|TRBJ2-3|TRBD2|TRBV3-1/TRBV3-2
CASSRSGRMTDTQYF
TGTGCCAGCAGCCGGAGCGGGAGAATGACAGATACGCAGTATTTT
>16|.|TRBJ2-3|TRBD1|TRBV28
CASSLWAGGATDTQYF
TGTGCCAGCAGTTTATGGGCAGGGGGCGCCACAGATACGCAGTATTTT